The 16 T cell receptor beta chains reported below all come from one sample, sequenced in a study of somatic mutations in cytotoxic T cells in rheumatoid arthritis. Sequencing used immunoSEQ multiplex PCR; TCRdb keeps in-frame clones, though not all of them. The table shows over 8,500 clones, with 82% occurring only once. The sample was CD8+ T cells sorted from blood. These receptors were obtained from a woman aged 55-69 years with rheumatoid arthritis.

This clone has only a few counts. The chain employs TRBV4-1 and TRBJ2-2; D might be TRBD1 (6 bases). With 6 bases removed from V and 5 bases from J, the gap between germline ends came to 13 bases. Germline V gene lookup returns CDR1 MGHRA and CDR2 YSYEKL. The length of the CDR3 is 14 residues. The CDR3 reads CASREYRETGELFF. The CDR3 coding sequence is TGCGCCAGCAGGGAATACAGGGAGACCGGGGAGCTGTTTTTT.

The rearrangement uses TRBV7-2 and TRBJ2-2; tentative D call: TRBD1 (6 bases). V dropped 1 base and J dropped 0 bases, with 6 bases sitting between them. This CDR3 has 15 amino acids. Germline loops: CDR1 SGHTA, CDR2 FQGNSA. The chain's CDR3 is CASSLDRANTGELFF. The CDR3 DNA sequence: TGTGCCAGCAGCTTAGACAGGGCGAACACCGGGGAGCTGTTTTTT.

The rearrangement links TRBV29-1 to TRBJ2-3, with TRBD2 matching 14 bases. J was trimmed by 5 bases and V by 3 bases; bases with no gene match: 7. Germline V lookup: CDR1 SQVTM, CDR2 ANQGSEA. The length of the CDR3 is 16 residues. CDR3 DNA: TGCAGCGTTGAGGGACTAGCGGGAGTAGGAGAAGATACGCAGTATTTT. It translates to CSVEGLAGVGEDTQYF.

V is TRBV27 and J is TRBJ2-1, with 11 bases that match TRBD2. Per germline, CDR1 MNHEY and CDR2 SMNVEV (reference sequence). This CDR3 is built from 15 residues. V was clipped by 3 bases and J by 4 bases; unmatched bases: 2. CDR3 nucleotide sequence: TGTGCCAGCAGTTTCGGGACTAGCGGATACAATGAGCAGTTCTTC. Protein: CASSFGTSGYNEQFF.

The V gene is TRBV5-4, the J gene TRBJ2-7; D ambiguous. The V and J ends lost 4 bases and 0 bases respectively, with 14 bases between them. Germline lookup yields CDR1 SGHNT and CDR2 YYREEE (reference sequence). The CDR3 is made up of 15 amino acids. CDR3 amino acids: CASSQEARSSYEQYF. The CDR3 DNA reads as TGTGCCAGCAGCCAAGAGGCGAGGAGCTCCTACGAGCAGTACTTC.

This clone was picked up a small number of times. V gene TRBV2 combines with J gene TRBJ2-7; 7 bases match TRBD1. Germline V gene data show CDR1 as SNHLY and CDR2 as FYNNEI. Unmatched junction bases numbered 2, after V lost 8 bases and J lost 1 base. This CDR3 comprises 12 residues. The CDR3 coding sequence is TGTGCCAGCGAGACAGGGTCCTACGAGCAGTACTTC. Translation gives CASETGSYEQYF.

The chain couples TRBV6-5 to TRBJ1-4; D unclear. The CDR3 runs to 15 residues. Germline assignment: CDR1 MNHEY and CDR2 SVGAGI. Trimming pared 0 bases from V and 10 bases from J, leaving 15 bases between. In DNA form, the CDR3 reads TGTGCCAGCAGTTACTCCGACTCCGGGGAAGGAAAACTGTTTTTT. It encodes CASSYSDSGEGKLFF.

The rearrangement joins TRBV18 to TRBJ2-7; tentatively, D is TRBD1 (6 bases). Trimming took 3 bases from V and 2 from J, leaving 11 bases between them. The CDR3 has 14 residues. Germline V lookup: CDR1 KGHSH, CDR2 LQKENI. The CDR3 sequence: CASSPGAGAYEQYF. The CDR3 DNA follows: TGTGCCAGCTCACCGGGGGCAGGGGCCTACGAGCAGTACTTC.

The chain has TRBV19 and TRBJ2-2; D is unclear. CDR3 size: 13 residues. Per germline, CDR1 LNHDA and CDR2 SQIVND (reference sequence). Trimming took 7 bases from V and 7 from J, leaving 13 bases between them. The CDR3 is CASTPLVGGELFF. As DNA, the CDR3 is TGTGCCAGTACCCCTCTAGTCGGCGGGGAGCTGTTTTTT.

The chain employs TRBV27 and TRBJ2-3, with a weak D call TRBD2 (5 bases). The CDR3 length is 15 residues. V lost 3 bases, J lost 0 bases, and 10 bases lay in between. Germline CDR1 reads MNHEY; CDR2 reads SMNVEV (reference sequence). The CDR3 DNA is TGTGCCAGCAGTTTGGGCGGAGGAAGCACAGATACGCAGTATTTT. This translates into CASSLGGGSTDTQYF.

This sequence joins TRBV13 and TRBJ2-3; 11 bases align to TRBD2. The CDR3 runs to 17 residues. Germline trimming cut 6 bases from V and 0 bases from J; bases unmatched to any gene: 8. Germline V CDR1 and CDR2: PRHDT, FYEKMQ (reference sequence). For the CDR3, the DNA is TGTGCCAGCAGTGGAGGGACTAGCGGTAGAAGCACAGATACGCAGTATTTT. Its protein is CASSGGTSGRSTDTQYF.

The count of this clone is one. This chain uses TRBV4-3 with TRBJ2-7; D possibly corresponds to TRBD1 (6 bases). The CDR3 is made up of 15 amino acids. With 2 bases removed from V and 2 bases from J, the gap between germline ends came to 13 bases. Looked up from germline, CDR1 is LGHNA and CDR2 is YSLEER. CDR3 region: CASSQPARGTYEQYF. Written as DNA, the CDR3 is TGCGCCAGCAGCCAACCCGCCAGGGGTACCTACGAGCAGTACTTC.

The CDR3 loop is CASSDQPPGQGIGYTF. CDR3 bases: TGTGCCAGTAGCGATCAGCCTCCGGGACAGGGTATCGGCTACACCTTC. The chain joins TRBV19 to TRBJ1-2, with 9 bases fitting TRBD1. Trimming removed 6 bases from V and 8 bases from J; junction bases left unmatched: 16. The CDR3 sequence is 16 residues long. CDR1 and CDR2 from the germline V gene are LNHDA and SQIVND (reference sequence).

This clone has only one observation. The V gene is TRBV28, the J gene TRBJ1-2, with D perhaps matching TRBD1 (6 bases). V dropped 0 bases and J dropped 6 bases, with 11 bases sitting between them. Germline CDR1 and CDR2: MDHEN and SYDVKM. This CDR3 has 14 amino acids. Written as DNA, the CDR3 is TGTGCCAGCAGTTTATGGACAGGAAAGGATGGCTACACCTTC. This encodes CASSLWTGKDGYTF.

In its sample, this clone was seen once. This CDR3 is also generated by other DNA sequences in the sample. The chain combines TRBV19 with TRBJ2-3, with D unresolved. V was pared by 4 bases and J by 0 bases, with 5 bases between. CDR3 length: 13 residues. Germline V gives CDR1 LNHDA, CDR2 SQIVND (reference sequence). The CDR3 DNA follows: TGTGCCAGTAGTACCCTTAGCACAGATACGCAGTATTTT. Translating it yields CASSTLSTDTQYF.

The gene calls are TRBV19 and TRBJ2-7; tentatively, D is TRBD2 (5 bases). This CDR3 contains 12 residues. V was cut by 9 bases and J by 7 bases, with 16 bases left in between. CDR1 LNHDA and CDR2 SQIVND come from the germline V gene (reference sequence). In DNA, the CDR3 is TGTGCCAGCAAATCCGGGCCGGGGGAGCAGTACTTC. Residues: CASKSGPGEQYF.